The next 5 T cell receptor beta chains were all read from a single sample in a study of radiotherapy plus CTLA-4 blockade in lung cancer. Method: immunoSEQ multiplex PCR; TCRdb's copy keeps in-frame clones and lacks some. The table includes about 24,000 clones, 70% to 75% detected once. This sample comprised peripheral blood, obtained from a patient treated with radiotherapy plus ipilimumab. These receptors came from a human donor with non-small cell lung cancer whose response to radiotherapy plus ipilimumab could not be evaluated.

V usage is TRBV9 and J usage is TRBJ2-1, with 8 bases identical to TRBD2. This CDR3 spans 14 amino acids. Germline values: CDR1 SGDLS, CDR2 YYNGEE. Germline trimming cut 0 bases from V and 8 bases from J; bases unmatched to any gene: 4. The CDR3 loop reads CASSVEGGRYEQFF. In nucleotides, the CDR3 is TGTGCCAGCAGCGTAGAAGGCGGGAGGTATGAGCAGTTCTTC.

J is TRBJ1-2 and V is TRBV6-5; D may be TRBD1 (5 bases). This CDR3 has 14 residues. Germline V gene sequence: CDR1 MNHEY, CDR2 SVGAGI. With 5 bases removed from V and 2 bases from J, the gap between germline ends came to 12 bases. CDR3 DNA: TGTGCCAGCAGTCAGGGAGGGGCCAACTATGGCTACACCTTC. Its translation is CASSQGGANYGYTF.

This rearrangement joins TRBV19 to TRBJ2-1; TRBD2 aligns across 9 bases. The CDR3 totals 15 residues. V lost 7 bases, J lost 10 bases, and 14 bases stayed unmatched. In germline, CDR1 is LNHDA, CDR2 SQIVND (reference sequence). CDR3 in amino acids: CASTPGLAPVGEQFF. CDR3 coding DNA: TGTGCCAGTACCCCCGGACTAGCGCCCGTTGGAGAGCAGTTCTTC.

This chain joins TRBV7-9 and TRBJ1-1; D remains unclear. The germline gives CDR1 SEHNR, CDR2 FQNEAQ (reference sequence). The CDR3 consists of 13 residues. Trimming removed 2 bases from V and 5 bases from J, with 9 bases in between. The CDR3 region is CASSLSRETEAFF. CDR3 bases: TGTGCCAGCAGCTTATCCCGGGAGACTGAAGCTTTCTTT.

The chain is built from TRBV10-2 and TRBJ2-1, with 14 bases that match TRBD2. The CDR3 has 17 amino acids. V lost 0 bases to trimming and J lost 7 bases; unmatched junction nucleotides: 5. Germline V gene sequence: CDR1 WSHSY, CDR2 SAAADI. CDR3 nucleotides: TGCGCCAGCAGTGAGTCAATGGGACTAGCGGGAGCTAATGAGCAGTTCTTC. Its protein product is CASSESMGLAGANEQFF.